This T cell receptor (beta chain) stems from a study of T cell responses to AZD1222 COVID-19 vaccine. Study-wide findings and caveats: Reportedly, close to half of spike-specific TCRs are directed against unmutated variant regions. Spike was spanned by vaccine-associated CD4 TCRs, with dominance at 160-218 and 743-854. Only after the peak T cell response were repertoires sampled.

TCRdb keeps only in-frame clones here, not all; method: immunoSEQ multiplex PCR. The table shows about 130,000 clones, with roughly 88% occurring only once. With respect to this clone: Its cognate antigen is unknown. One end of the junction does not line up with germline, which may come from a read error.

Whether given at about 4 or about 12 weeks, second doses were pooled. This CDR3 is built from 15 residues. CDR1 is SGHRS and CDR2 is YFSETQ in the germline V gene. The material was peripheral blood, obtained 28 days after the second AZD1222 dose. This TCR was sampled from an adult who received the AZD1222 COVID-19 vaccine. The J gene is TRBJ2-3, the V gene TRBV5-1; D remains unclear. The DNA of the CDR3 is TGCGCCAGCAGTTTGGGGTCCCAGGGCACAGATACGCAGTATTTT. Its protein is CASSLGSQGTDTQYF.